A selection of T cell receptor beta chains follows, all from one sample in a study of T cells in Graves' hyperthyroidism and ophthalmopathy. From the multiplex PCR reads, TCRdb called clonotypes with MiXCR, one entry per CDR3 protein. Of roughly 750,000 distinct CDR3 sequences in the sample, less than 20% were seen once. The specimen sequenced was blood. The receptor set was obtained from a man between 18 and 35 years old with Graves' hyperthyroidism. CDR3s include the opening cysteine and the closing phenylalanine or tryptophan. A D gene is named only where the DNA matches it firmly. Clone sizes are given selectively: once, few, many, or a class where the clone is expanded.

cdr3_length: 15
v_call: TRBV12-3/TRBV12-4
clone_size: few
d_call: -
j_call: TRBJ2-3
cdr3_aa: CASSHDRSGTDTQYF
cdr3_nt: TGTGCCAGCAGTCACGACAGAAGTGGCACGGATACGCAGTATTTT

cdr3_length: 14
v_call: TRBV20-1
clone_size: few
d_call: TRBD2
j_call: TRBJ2-2
cdr3_aa: CSARAGGHPGELFF
cdr3_nt: TGCAGTGCTAGGGCGGGAGGGCATCCCGGGGAGCTGTTTTTT

cdr3_length: 15
v_call: TRBV2
clone_size: many
d_call: TRBD1
j_call: TRBJ1-1
cdr3_aa: CASSFDGQGDTEAFF
cdr3_nt: TGTGCCAGCAGTTTCGACGGACAGGGGGACACTGAAGCTTTCTTT

cdr3_length: 14
v_call: TRBV7-2
clone_size: many
d_call: TRBD1
j_call: TRBJ2-1
cdr3_aa: CASSSRGQRNEQFF
cdr3_nt: TGTGCCAGCAGCTCGAGGGGGCAGAGGAATGAGCAGTTCTTC

cdr3_length: 13
v_call: TRBV20-1
clone_size: -
d_call: -
j_call: TRBJ1-4
cdr3_aa: CSGLQGIDEKLFF
cdr3_nt: TGCAGCGGCCTACAGGGAATCGATGAAAAACTGTTTTTT

cdr3_length: 15
v_call: TRBV20-1
clone_size: -
d_call: TRBD2
j_call: TRBJ2-1
cdr3_aa: CSARELAGGYNEQFF
cdr3_nt: TGCAGTGCTAGAGAATTAGCGGGAGGGTATAATGAGCAGTTCTTC

cdr3_length: 15
v_call: TRBV12-3/TRBV12-4
clone_size: -
d_call: TRBD2
j_call: TRBJ2-1
cdr3_aa: CASRGGEGGGHEQFF
cdr3_nt: TGTGCCAGCAGGGGGGGGGAGGGCGGCGGGCATGAGCAGTTCTTC

cdr3_length: 11
v_call: TRBV29-1
clone_size: few
d_call: -
j_call: TRBJ1-1
cdr3_aa: CSVEGRTEAFF
cdr3_nt: TGCAGCGTTGAGGGCCGTACTGAAGCTTTCTTT

cdr3_length: 14
v_call: TRBV19
clone_size: -
d_call: TRBD2
j_call: TRBJ2-7
cdr3_aa: CASSHWTSGNEQYF
cdr3_nt: TGTGCCAGTAGCCACTGGACTAGCGGCAATGAGCAGTACTTC

cdr3_length: 16
v_call: TRBV10-3
clone_size: many
d_call: TRBD1
j_call: TRBJ2-2
cdr3_aa: CAISADRLRDTGELFF
cdr3_nt: TGTGCCATCAGTGCGGACAGGCTTCGGGACACCGGGGAGCTGTTTTTT

cdr3_length: 15
v_call: TRBV28
clone_size: many
d_call: TRBD2
j_call: TRBJ2-7
cdr3_aa: CASIEAGGPSYEQYF
cdr3_nt: TGTGCCAGCATTGAAGCGGGAGGGCCATCCTACGAGCAGTACTTC

cdr3_length: 13
v_call: TRBV28
clone_size: many
d_call: -
j_call: TRBJ1-1
cdr3_aa: CASSGTVGTEAFF
cdr3_nt: TGTGCCAGCAGCGGGACGGTCGGCACTGAAGCTTTCTTT

cdr3_length: 16
v_call: TRBV6-1
clone_size: many
d_call: TRBD2
j_call: TRBJ2-2
cdr3_aa: CASSRGLAGSTGELFF
cdr3_nt: TGTGCCAGCAGCCGGGGACTAGCGGGCTCAACCGGGGAGCTGTTTTTT

cdr3_length: 17
v_call: TRBV6-2/TRBV6-3
clone_size: few
d_call: TRBD1
j_call: TRBJ1-5
cdr3_aa: CASRTGTGYLSNQPQHF
cdr3_nt: TGTGCCAGCAGAACCGGGACAGGTTACCTTAGCAATCAGCCCCAGCATTTT

cdr3_length: 14
v_call: TRBV2
clone_size: many
d_call: -
j_call: TRBJ1-4
cdr3_aa: CASRYGPPDEKLFF
cdr3_nt: TGTGCCAGCAGATATGGGCCTCCTGATGAAAAACTGTTTTTT

cdr3_length: 14
v_call: TRBV28
clone_size: many
d_call: -
j_call: TRBJ1-1
cdr3_aa: CASSFGLGNTEAFF
cdr3_nt: TGTGCCAGCAGTTTCGGGTTAGGGAACACTGAAGCTTTCTTT

cdr3_length: 15
v_call: TRBV9
clone_size: few
d_call: -
j_call: TRBJ2-1
cdr3_aa: CASSLEGAPLHEQFF
cdr3_nt: TGTGCCAGCAGCCTAGAAGGGGCCCCTCTACATGAGCAGTTCTTC

cdr3_length: 17
v_call: TRBV3-1
clone_size: -
d_call: TRBD2
j_call: TRBJ2-7
cdr3_aa: CASSLPASSGRQDEQYF
cdr3_nt: TGTGCCAGCAGCCTTCCCGCCAGTAGCGGGAGACAGGACGAGCAGTACTTC

cdr3_length: 16
v_call: TRBV6-2/TRBV6-3
clone_size: many
d_call: -
j_call: TRBJ1-1
cdr3_aa: CASSYTGTRMNTEAFF
cdr3_nt: TGTGCCAGCAGTTATACCGGGACACGCATGAACACTGAAGCTTTCTTT

cdr3_length: 16
v_call: TRBV29-1
clone_size: -
d_call: TRBD2
j_call: TRBJ2-1
cdr3_aa: CSVERRPGLPNNEQFF
cdr3_nt: TGCAGCGTTGAGCGGCGTCCGGGACTACCCAACAATGAGCAGTTCTTC

cdr3_length: 12
v_call: TRBV6-2/TRBV6-3
clone_size: many
d_call: -
j_call: TRBJ1-5
cdr3_aa: CASSYLGQPQHF
cdr3_nt: TGTGCCAGCAGTTATCTTGGGCAGCCCCAGCATTTT

cdr3_length: 12
v_call: TRBV6-1
clone_size: -
d_call: -
j_call: TRBJ1-1
cdr3_aa: CASREDRPEAFF
cdr3_nt: TGTGCCAGCAGGGAGGACAGACCTGAAGCTTTCTTT

cdr3_length: 15
v_call: TRBV9
clone_size: few
d_call: -
j_call: TRBJ1-5
cdr3_aa: CASSVQGGENQPQHF
cdr3_nt: TGTGCCAGCAGCGTACAGGGAGGGGAAAATCAGCCCCAGCATTTT

cdr3_length: 12
v_call: TRBV6-2/TRBV6-3
clone_size: many
d_call: -
j_call: TRBJ1-5
cdr3_aa: CASSYLNQPQHF
cdr3_nt: TGTGCCAGCAGTTACCTTAATCAGCCCCAGCATTTT

cdr3_length: 15
v_call: TRBV4-1
clone_size: -
d_call: -
j_call: TRBJ1-3
cdr3_aa: CASSHDVGSGNTIYF
cdr3_nt: TGCGCCAGCAGCCACGACGTAGGATCTGGAAACACCATATATTTT

cdr3_length: 14
v_call: TRBV15
clone_size: many
d_call: -
j_call: TRBJ2-7
cdr3_aa: CATSRDRTGYEQYF
cdr3_nt: TGTGCCACCAGCAGAGACCGGACGGGCTACGAGCAGTACTTC

cdr3_length: 15
v_call: TRBV19
clone_size: -
d_call: -
j_call: TRBJ1-5
cdr3_aa: CASSVRHLPHQPQHF
cdr3_nt: TGTGCCAGTAGCGTTAGACATCTCCCGCATCAGCCCCAGCATTTT

cdr3_length: 10
v_call: TRBV6-2/TRBV6-3
clone_size: -
d_call: -
j_call: TRBJ2-2
cdr3_aa: CATRAGELLF
cdr3_nt: TGTGCGACCAGGGCCGGGGAGCTGCTTTTT

cdr3_length: 15
v_call: TRBV30
clone_size: few
d_call: -
j_call: TRBJ2-3
cdr3_aa: CAWSVFGGGSDTQYF
cdr3_nt: TGTGCCTGGAGTGTGTTCGGAGGGGGGTCAGATACGCAGTATTTT

cdr3_length: 16
v_call: TRBV10-3
clone_size: few
d_call: -
j_call: TRBJ2-7
cdr3_aa: CAISESRPGAAHEQYF
cdr3_nt: TGTGCCATCAGTGAGTCCCGGCCGGGGGCCGCCCACGAGCAGTACTTC

cdr3_length: 14
v_call: TRBV20-1
clone_size: -
d_call: -
j_call: TRBJ2-3
cdr3_aa: CSARDSEGTDTQYF
cdr3_nt: TGCAGTGCTAGAGATTCGGAGGGAACAGATACGCAGTATTTT

cdr3_length: 15
v_call: TRBV30
clone_size: few
d_call: -
j_call: TRBJ2-7
cdr3_aa: CAWSVRSGNVYEQYF
cdr3_nt: TGTGCCTGGAGTGTACGGAGCGGCAACGTCTACGAGCAGTACTTC

cdr3_length: 14
v_call: TRBV7-2
clone_size: few
d_call: -
j_call: TRBJ2-7
cdr3_aa: CASSLAPQGHEQYF
cdr3_nt: TGTGCCAGCAGCTTAGCCCCCCAGGGCCACGAGCAGTACTTC

cdr3_length: 15
v_call: TRBV20-1
clone_size: few
d_call: TRBD2
j_call: TRBJ2-5
cdr3_aa: CSARTGREDQEIQYF
cdr3_nt: TGCAGTGCTAGAACTGGCCGGGAGGATCAAGAGATCCAGTACTTC

cdr3_length: 13
v_call: TRBV5-6
clone_size: -
d_call: -
j_call: TRBJ2-7
cdr3_aa: CASSLVHSYEQYF
cdr3_nt: TGTGCCAGCAGCTTGGTACACTCCTACGAGCAGTACTTC

cdr3_length: 16
v_call: TRBV6-1
clone_size: few
d_call: -
j_call: TRBJ1-5
cdr3_aa: CASSQSAGGGNQPQHF
cdr3_nt: TGTGCCAGCAGTCAGTCCGCTGGGGGCGGCAATCAGCCCCAGCATTTT

cdr3_length: 18
v_call: TRBV2
clone_size: -
d_call: TRBD2
j_call: TRBJ2-7
cdr3_aa: CASSQEAGLAGFSYEQYF
cdr3_nt: TGCGCCAGCAGCCAAGAGGCTGGACTAGCGGGTTTCTCCTACGAGCAGTACTTC

cdr3_length: 17
v_call: TRBV29-1
clone_size: -
d_call: -
j_call: TRBJ1-2
cdr3_aa: CSVEGWVGGSRGYGYTF
cdr3_nt: TGCAGCGTTGAAGGATGGGTTGGTGGGTCAAGGGGCTATGGCTACACCTTC

cdr3_length: 17
v_call: TRBV9
clone_size: few
d_call: TRBD2
j_call: TRBJ2-3
cdr3_aa: CASSARAAGGPADTQYF
cdr3_nt: TGTGCCAGCAGCGCGCGTGCAGCGGGAGGGCCAGCCGATACGCAGTATTTT

cdr3_length: 15
v_call: TRBV20-1
clone_size: -
d_call: -
j_call: TRBJ2-4
cdr3_aa: CSARGSGTDKNIQYF
cdr3_nt: TGCAGTGCTAGAGGTTCCGGGACGGATAAAAACATTCAGTACTTC

cdr3_length: 15
v_call: TRBV7-9
clone_size: many
d_call: -
j_call: TRBJ2-1
cdr3_aa: CASSFRKDDYNEQFF
cdr3_nt: TGTGCCAGCAGCTTCCGGAAGGACGATTACAATGAGCAGTTCTTC

cdr3_length: 16
v_call: TRBV20-1
clone_size: few
d_call: -
j_call: TRBJ2-2
cdr3_aa: CSARLHGRGNTGELFF
cdr3_nt: TGCAGTGCTAGACTCCACGGGCGGGGTAACACCGGGGAGCTGTTTTTT

cdr3_length: 16
v_call: TRBV27
clone_size: -
d_call: -
j_call: TRBJ1-5
cdr3_aa: CASSPLGGYSNQPQHF
cdr3_nt: TGTGCCAGCAGCCCTTTAGGAGGGTATAGCAATCAGCCCCAGCATTTT

cdr3_length: 17
v_call: TRBV27
clone_size: many
d_call: TRBD2
j_call: TRBJ2-1
cdr3_aa: CASSPGVGTNRYNEQFF
cdr3_nt: TGTGCCAGCAGCCCTGGGGTGGGGACTAACCGGTACAATGAGCAGTTCTTC

cdr3_length: 17
v_call: TRBV2
clone_size: many
d_call: -
j_call: TRBJ1-1
cdr3_aa: CASSEGYGRVPRREAFF
cdr3_nt: TGTGCCAGCAGTGAAGGATACGGTCGGGTTCCGCGCCGTGAAGCTTTCTTT

cdr3_length: 15
v_call: TRBV18
clone_size: many
d_call: -
j_call: TRBJ2-7
cdr3_aa: CASSGAGLPSYEQYF
cdr3_nt: TGTGCCAGCTCGGGGGCAGGGCTTCCTTCCTACGAGCAGTACTTC

cdr3_length: 13
v_call: TRBV12-3/TRBV12-4
clone_size: few
d_call: -
j_call: TRBJ1-4
cdr3_aa: CASSPGGFKKLFF
cdr3_nt: TGTGCCAGCAGCCCCGGGGGATTTAAAAAACTGTTTTTT

cdr3_length: 17
v_call: TRBV7-6
clone_size: many
d_call: TRBD2
j_call: TRBJ2-2
cdr3_aa: CASSTLAGGPSTGELFF
cdr3_nt: TGTGCCAGCAGTACTCTAGCGGGAGGGCCCTCCACCGGGGAGCTGTTTTTT

cdr3_length: 15
v_call: TRBV10-3
clone_size: -
d_call: TRBD1
j_call: TRBJ1-1
cdr3_aa: CAIRSRTGGDTEAFF
cdr3_nt: TGTGCCATCAGGTCAAGGACAGGGGGCGACACTGAAGCTTTCTTT